Below, 7 T cell receptor beta chains from the same sample are listed, as sequenced in a study of T cells in Graves' hyperthyroidism and ophthalmopathy. Amplified TCR beta CDR3 regions derived from RNA transcripts. A first-round RT-PCR of the TCR CDR3 used the HTBI primer set. TCRdb passed the multiplex PCR reads through MiXCR, listing each CDR3 protein once. The table lists hundreds of thousands of distinct CDR3 sequences, around 13% of them singletons, with around 24% in the top ten. Sequencing was done on a sample of blood. The receptors originated from a woman aged 30 to 39 with Graves' hyperthyroidism.

This chain connects TRBV9 to TRBJ1-1, with D perhaps TRBD1 (6 bases). V lost 0 bases and J lost 7, with 16 bases in between. Germline V lookup: CDR1 SGDLS, CDR2 YYNGEE. The CDR3 extends over 15 amino acids. CDR3 nucleotides: TGTGCCAGCAGCGTAGAGGTTAGTGGCAGGGGTGAAGCTTTCTTT. This translates into CASSVEVSGRGEAFF.

This clonotype was detected ten times or more. This chain connects TRBV20-1 to TRBJ2-5; 11 positions match TRBD2. Germline V CDR1 and CDR2: DFQATT, SNEGSKA (reference sequence). V lost 1 base and J lost 3; bases outside the gene matches: 4. The CDR3 extends over 15 amino acids. The CDR3 loop is CSARVLGLAEETQYF. The DNA for the CDR3 is TGCAGTGCTAGAGTATTGGGACTAGCGGAAGAGACCCAGTACTTC.

This clonotype has at least ten counts. J is TRBJ1-5 and V is TRBV10-2, with TRBD1 as a possible D gene (5 bases). The CDR3 has 14 residues. The germline gives CDR1 WSHSY, CDR2 SAAADI. Trimming left V 6 bases short and J 7 bases short, with 16 bases between. The CDR3 here is CASSQGAVGQPQHF. Written as DNA, the CDR3 is TGCGCCAGCAGCCAAGGGGCAGTTGGGCAGCCCCAGCATTTT.

The chain employs TRBV7-9 and TRBJ1-2; the match to TRBD1 covers 9 bases. The CDR3 is 15 amino acids. Germline V gene sequence: CDR1 SEHNR, CDR2 FQNEAQ (reference sequence). Losses at the gene ends were 5 bases for V and 5 bases for J; bases not matched to a gene: 9. The CDR3: CASSQPRDRVYGYTF. The CDR3 DNA is TGTGCCAGCAGCCAGCCCCGGGACAGGGTTTATGGCTACACCTTC.

This clonotype was detected ten times or more. This sequence joins TRBV28 and TRBJ2-3; 10 bases line up with TRBD1. This CDR3 contains 16 residues. Germline V gene data show CDR1 as MDHEN and CDR2 as SYDVKM. V dropped 4 bases and J dropped 4; count of bases not matched to a gene: 8. CDR3 nucleotide sequence: TGTGCCAGCAGTTACATCCGGGACAGGGGTTCAGATACGCAGTATTTT. Protein: CASSYIRDRGSDTQYF.

As regards this clonotype: A much larger clone lies one base from this, so it may be a read error. The J gene is TRBJ1-2, the V gene TRBV20-1; TRBD1 might be the D (6 bases). V was pared by 8 bases and J by 5 bases, with 18 bases between. The CDR3 is made up of 13 amino acids. Per the germline V gene, CDR1 is DFQATT and CDR2 is SNEGSKA (reference sequence). CDR3 coding DNA: TGCAGTCCGAGGGGAGGGGGAATATATGGCTACACCTTC. Residues: CSPRGGGIYGYTF.

This clonotype was seen ten or more times. V is TRBV2 and J is TRBJ2-1; D gene uncertain. The ends were cut back, 5 bases at V and 4 bases at J, with 12 bases in the middle. Germline values: CDR1 SNHLY, CDR2 FYNNEI. This CDR3 spans 14 amino acids. CDR3 in amino acids: CASSPTGLYNEQFF. CDR3 in DNA: TGTGCCAGCAGTCCGACCGGATTGTACAATGAGCAGTTCTTC.